The sequence of this TCR beta chain was determined in a study of cytomegalovirus exposure and HLA in healthy donors. Study summary: Some 85 million unique TCRs, all from HLA-typed donors, were included in an early release of the data.

Study results and limitations: TCR beta chain V- and J-gene trimming was linked, in a later analysis, to a missense variant in DCLRE1C. Prior analysis indicated that the majority of TCR beta V segments exhibited productivity approximately 87% or approximately 30% of the time.

Unmatched junction bases numbered 9, after V lost 1 base and J lost 5 bases. Germline V lookup: CDR1 MGHRA, CDR2 YSYEKL. The CDR3 is 19 amino acids. The PCR was carried out with 60 Vbeta primers and 13 Jbeta primers. The data were produced by immunoSEQ multiplex PCR, yet TCRdb's version contains in-frame clones alone and is incomplete. The sample shows about 200,000 clones, 79% of them seen only once. Notes on this clone: Its antigen is still unknown.

The sequence came from a male donor in good health and CMV-seropositive. The chain couples TRBV4-1 to TRBJ2-3; 16 bases map to TRBD2. Sequencing was carried out using PBMCs. In DNA form, the CDR3 reads TGCGCCAGCAGCCAAGTATCCGGGACTAGCGGGGGGGGCAGAGATACGCAGTATTTT. This gives the protein CASSQVSGTSGGGRDTQYF.